These T cell receptor beta chains were read from a single sample in a study of T cell repertoires in cytomegalovirus infection. TCRdb itself ran the reads through MiXCR, one entry per CDR3 protein. The sample includes around 530,000 distinct CDR3 sequences, around 27% seen only once; the top ten take about 12%. The sample comprised PBMCs. These receptors all come from a human donor in good health (CMV status not recorded). Some clones in this sample may be carry-over from other donors' samples. Each CDR3 is given with its conserved first and last residue. The D gene is left open where the match is weak. Expanded clones get a size class; other rows say once, few or many, or leave the size out.

d_call | j_call | clone_size | v_call | cdr3_nt | cdr3_aa
TRBD2 | TRBJ2-7 | - | TRBV18 | TGTGCCAGCTCACCACCCGGAGCTAGCGGGGGCGGAGAGCAGTACTTC | CASSPPGASGGGEQYF
- | TRBJ2-5 | few | TRBV6-5 | TGTGCCAGCAGCCAGCGGAAGGGAGAGACCCAGTACTTC | CASSQRKGETQYF
TRBD2 | TRBJ2-5 | - | TRBV7-4 | TGTGCCAGCAGCTTAGGGGTTACTAGCGTTCAAGAGACCCAGTACTTC | CASSLGVTSVQETQYF
TRBD2 | TRBJ2-7 | few | TRBV29-1 | TGCAGCGTTGACATATCTTCTGCGCCTAGCGGGAAAGTCGGCGAGCAGTACTTC | CSVDISSAPSGKVGEQYF
- | TRBJ1-2 | once | TRBV19 | TGTGCCAGTAAGGAGCAGGGTGGTGGCTACACCTTC | CASKEQGGGYTF
- | TRBJ2-7 | - | TRBV9 | TGTGTCAGCAGCCAAGTCGGAGGTTACGAGCAGTACTTC | CVSSQVGGYEQYF
TRBD1 | TRBJ1-4 | - | TRBV20-1 | TGCAGTGCTAGGGGACAGGGTCGTAATGAAAAACTGTTTTTT | CSARGQGRNEKLFF
- | TRBJ2-7 | many | TRBV7-2 | TGTGCCAGCAGCTTAGTTGGAGGTCCCTACGAGCAGTACTTC | CASSLVGGPYEQYF
TRBD1 | TRBJ1-1 | - | TRBV7-9 | TGTGCCAGCAGCGTAGGGACAGGGGGAGTGAACACTGAAGCTTTCTTT | CASSVGTGGVNTEAFF
- | TRBJ1-1 | few | TRBV11-3 | TGTGCCAGCAGCTGGGGGACATTCCACACTGAAGCTTTCTTT | CASSWGTFHTEAFF